This T cell receptor beta chain was captured by sequencing in a study of CD8 T cells in ankylosing spondylitis. This clonotype was found many times. TCRdb fed the 5' RACE reads into MiXCR, producing one record per CDR3 protein. Found here are under 300,000 distinct CDR3 sequences, around 7.8% of them singletons; the top ten hold approximately 7%. The sequenced sample was blood, either unsorted or a sorted T cell fraction (not recorded which). The TCR was taken from a male donor with ankylosing spondylitis or in good health (not recorded which).

The CDR3 nucleotides read TGCAGTGCTGCCCCCCCGGGACAGGGCCAATTGGCTTTCTTT. Amino acid sequence: CSAAPPGQGQLAFF. V and J are TRBV20-1 and TRBJ1-1; 9 bases are a match to TRBD1. V dropped 5 bases and J dropped 11; count of bases not matched to a gene: 15. The germline V gene has CDR1 DFQATT and CDR2 SNEGSKA (reference sequence). This CDR3 has 14 amino acids.